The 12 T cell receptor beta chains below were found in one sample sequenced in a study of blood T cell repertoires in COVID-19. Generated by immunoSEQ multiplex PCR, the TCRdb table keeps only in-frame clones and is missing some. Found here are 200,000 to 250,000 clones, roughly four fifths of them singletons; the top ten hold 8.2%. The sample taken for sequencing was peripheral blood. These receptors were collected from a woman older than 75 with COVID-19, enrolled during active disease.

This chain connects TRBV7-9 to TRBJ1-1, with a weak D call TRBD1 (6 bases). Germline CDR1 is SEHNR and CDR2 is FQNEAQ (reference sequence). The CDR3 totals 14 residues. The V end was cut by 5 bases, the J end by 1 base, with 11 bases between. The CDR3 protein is CASSPLQGNTEAFF. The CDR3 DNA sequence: TGTGCCAGCAGCCCGTTACAGGGGAACACTGAAGCTTTCTTT.

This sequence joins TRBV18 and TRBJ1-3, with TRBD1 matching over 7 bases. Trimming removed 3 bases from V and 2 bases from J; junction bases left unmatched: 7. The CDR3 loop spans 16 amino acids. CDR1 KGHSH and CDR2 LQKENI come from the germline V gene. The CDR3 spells CASSPLGQQTGNTIYF. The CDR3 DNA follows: TGTGCCAGCTCACCGTTGGGACAGCAGACTGGAAACACCATATATTTT. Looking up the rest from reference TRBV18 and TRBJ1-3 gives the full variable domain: NAGVMQNPRHLVRRRGQEARLRCSPMKGHSHVYWYRQLPEEGLKFMVYLQKENIIDESGMPKERFSAEFPKEGPSILRIQQVVRGDSAAYFCASSPLGQQTGNTIYFGEGSWLTVV.

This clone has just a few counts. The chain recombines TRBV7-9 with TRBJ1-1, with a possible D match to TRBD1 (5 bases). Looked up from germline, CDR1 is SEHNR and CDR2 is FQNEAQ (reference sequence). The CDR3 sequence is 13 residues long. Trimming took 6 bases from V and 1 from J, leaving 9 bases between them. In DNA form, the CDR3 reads TGTGCCAGCAGACTCACAGGGAACACTGAAGCTTTCTTT. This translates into CASRLTGNTEAFF.

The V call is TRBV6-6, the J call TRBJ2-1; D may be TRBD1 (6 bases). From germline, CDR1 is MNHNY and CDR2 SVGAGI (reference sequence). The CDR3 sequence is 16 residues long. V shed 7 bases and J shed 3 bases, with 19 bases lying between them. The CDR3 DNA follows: TGTGCCAGCACCGACAGGAGGCGGGCGCGCTACAATGAGCAGTTCTTC. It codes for CASTDRRRARYNEQFF.

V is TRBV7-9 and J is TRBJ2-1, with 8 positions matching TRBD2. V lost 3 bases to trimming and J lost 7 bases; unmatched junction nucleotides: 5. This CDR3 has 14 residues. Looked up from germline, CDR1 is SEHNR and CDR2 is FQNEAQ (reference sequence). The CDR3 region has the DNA TGTGCCAGCAGCTTGACTAGCGTCGGTAATGAGCAGTTCTTC. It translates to CASSLTSVGNEQFF.

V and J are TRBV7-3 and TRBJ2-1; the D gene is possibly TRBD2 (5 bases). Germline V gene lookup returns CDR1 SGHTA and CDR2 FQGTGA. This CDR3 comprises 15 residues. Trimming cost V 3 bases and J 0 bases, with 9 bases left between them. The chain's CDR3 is CASSLRAFSYNEQFF. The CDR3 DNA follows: TGTGCCAGCAGCTTGAGGGCTTTCTCCTACAATGAGCAGTTCTTC. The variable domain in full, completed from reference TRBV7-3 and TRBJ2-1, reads GAGVSQTPSNKVTEKGKYVELRCDPISGHTALYWYRQSLGQGPEFLIYFQGTGAADDSGLPNDRFFAVRPEGSVSTLKIQRTERGDSAVYLCASSLRAFSYNEQFFGPGTRLTVL.

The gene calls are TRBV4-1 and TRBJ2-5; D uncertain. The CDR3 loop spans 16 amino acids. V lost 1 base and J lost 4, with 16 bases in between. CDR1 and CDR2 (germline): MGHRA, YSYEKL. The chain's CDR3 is CASSQVGLLSGETQYF. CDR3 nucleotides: TGCGCCAGCAGCCAAGTCGGGTTGCTGTCTGGAGAGACCCAGTACTTC.

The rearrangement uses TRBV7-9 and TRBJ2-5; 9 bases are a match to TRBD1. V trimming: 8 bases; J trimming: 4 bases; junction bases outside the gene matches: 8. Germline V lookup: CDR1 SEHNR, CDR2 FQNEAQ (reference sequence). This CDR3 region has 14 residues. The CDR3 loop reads CASRSQGAGETQYF. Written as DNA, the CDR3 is TGTGCCAGCCGGTCACAGGGGGCGGGAGAGACCCAGTACTTC.

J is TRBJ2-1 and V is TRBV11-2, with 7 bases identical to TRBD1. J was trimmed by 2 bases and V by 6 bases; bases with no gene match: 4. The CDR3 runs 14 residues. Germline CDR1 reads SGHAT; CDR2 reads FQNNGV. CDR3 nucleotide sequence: TGTGCCAGCAGTTTTCAGGGGGCCTACAATGAGCAGTTCTTC. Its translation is CASSFQGAYNEQFF.

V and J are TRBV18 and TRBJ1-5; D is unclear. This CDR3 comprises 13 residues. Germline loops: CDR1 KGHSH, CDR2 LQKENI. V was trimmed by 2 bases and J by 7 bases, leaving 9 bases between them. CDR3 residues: CASSPSREQPQHF. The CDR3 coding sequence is TGTGCCAGCTCACCATCGAGAGAACAGCCCCAGCATTTT. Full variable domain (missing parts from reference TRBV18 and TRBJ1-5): NAGVMQNPRHLVRRRGQEARLRCSPMKGHSHVYWYRQLPEEGLKFMVYLQKENIIDESGMPKERFSAEFPKEGPSILRIQQVVRGDSAAYFCASSPSREQPQHFGDGTRLSIL.

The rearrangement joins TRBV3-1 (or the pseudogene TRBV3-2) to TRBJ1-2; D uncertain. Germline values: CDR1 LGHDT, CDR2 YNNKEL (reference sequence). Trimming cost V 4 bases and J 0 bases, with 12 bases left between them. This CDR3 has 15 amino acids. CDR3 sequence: CASSPQRGANYGYTF. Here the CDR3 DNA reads TGTGCCAGCAGCCCTCAAAGAGGAGCTAACTATGGCTACACCTTC.

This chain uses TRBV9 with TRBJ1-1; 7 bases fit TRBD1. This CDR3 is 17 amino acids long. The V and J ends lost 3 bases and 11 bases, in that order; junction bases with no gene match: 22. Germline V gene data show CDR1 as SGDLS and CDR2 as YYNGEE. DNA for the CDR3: TGTGCCAGCAGCGCGACAGGGCTAGGACCCGAAGTCCCGGCCGCTTTCTTT. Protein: CASSATGLGPEVPAAFF.